What follows describes a single T cell receptor beta chain. Its antigen is unidentified. No conserved phenylalanine or tryptophan ends this CDR3, so it is likely a read error. The data originate from a study of response to subunit inactivated influenza vaccine. Study observations and caveats: Each seasonal influenza vaccination, the authors suggested, recruits few new T cells.

Germline V gives CDR1 SNHLY, CDR2 FYNNEI. Trimming took off 0 bases at V and 10 bases at J, with 13 bases between the two ends. The CDR3 contains 14 residues. Each CDR3 protein gets one entry after TCRdb re-called the RT-PCR reads with MiXCR. Of around 850,000 distinct CDR3 sequences detected, around 18% appear once; the ten largest clones hold roughly 10%. This chain uses TRBV2 with TRBJ2-1; D is possibly TRBD1 or TRBD2 (5 bases each). The source is a man aged 50-59 years who received an inactivated influenza vaccine. Sequenced here: PBMCs from blood, sampled roughly 5 days after vaccination. The CDR3 here is CASSEARGLGEQFS. As DNA, the CDR3 is TGTGCCAGCAGTGAAGCGAGGGGTTTGGGGGAGCAGTTCTCC.